The 3 T cell receptor beta chains below were found in one sample sequenced in a study of cytomegalovirus exposure and HLA in healthy donors. The PCR had 60 Vbeta and 13 Jbeta primers. The data were produced by immunoSEQ multiplex PCR, yet TCRdb's version contains in-frame clones alone and is incomplete. This sample has about 160,000 clones, with 80% to 90% found just once. Sequencing used PBMCs. The receptor set was obtained from a woman in her twenties or thirties in good health and CMV-seropositive.

The table lists this clone with a count of one. V usage is TRBV7-3 and J usage is TRBJ2-7; TRBD1 agrees at 8 bases. The CDR3 spans 14 residues. Germline trimming cut 5 bases from V and 2 bases from J; bases unmatched to any gene: 5. Germline V gives CDR1 SGHTA, CDR2 FQGTGA. CDR3 sequence reads: CASSQQGGPYEQYF. Written as DNA, the CDR3 is TGTGCCAGCAGCCAACAGGGGGGTCCCTACGAGCAGTACTTC.

The chain links TRBV7-6 to TRBJ2-1, with D possibly being TRBD1 (6 bases). From germline, CDR1 is SGHVS and CDR2 FNYEAQ. CDR3 size: 13 residues. V was pared by 1 base and J by 5 bases, with 6 bases between. The CDR3 protein is CASSLGGHNEQFF. Here the CDR3 DNA reads TGTGCCAGCAGCTTAGGGGGGCACAATGAGCAGTTCTTC.

The chain joins TRBV6-6 to TRBJ1-1; D unresolved. This CDR3 spans 14 amino acids. V lost 6 bases and J 10 bases, leaving 21 bases between the germline ends. Per the germline V gene, CDR1 is MNHNY and CDR2 is SVGAGI (reference sequence). CDR3 DNA sequence: TGTGCCAGCAGGCCTCGAGGCACCACCACGGGAGCTTTCTTT. Encoded protein: CASRPRGTTTGAFF.